This T cell receptor (beta chain) was found in a study of liver allograft versus peripheral blood T cells. Overall study context: Comparative analysis was performed on T cell receptor repertoires from transplanted livers and from recipients' peripheral blood.

TCRdb processed the reads anew with MiXCR; each CDR3 protein has one entry. Of about 10,000 distinct CDR3 sequences in the sample, roughly 23% were seen once. This clonotype rates as medium-sized. After removal of 1 base from V and 5 bases from J, the junction contained 7 bases not matched to a gene. Germline loops: CDR1 KGHSH, CDR2 LQKENI. The CDR3 is 15 amino acids. The rearrangement joins TRBV18 to TRBJ1-2; 7 nucleotides agree with TRBD1. The sequence was obtained from a human patient who had a liver transplant. Some T cells may arise from the graft donor. DNA of the CDR3: TGTGCCAGCTCACCACTCGGGACAGAGTCATATGGCTACACCTTC. It translates to CASSPLGTESYGYTF.